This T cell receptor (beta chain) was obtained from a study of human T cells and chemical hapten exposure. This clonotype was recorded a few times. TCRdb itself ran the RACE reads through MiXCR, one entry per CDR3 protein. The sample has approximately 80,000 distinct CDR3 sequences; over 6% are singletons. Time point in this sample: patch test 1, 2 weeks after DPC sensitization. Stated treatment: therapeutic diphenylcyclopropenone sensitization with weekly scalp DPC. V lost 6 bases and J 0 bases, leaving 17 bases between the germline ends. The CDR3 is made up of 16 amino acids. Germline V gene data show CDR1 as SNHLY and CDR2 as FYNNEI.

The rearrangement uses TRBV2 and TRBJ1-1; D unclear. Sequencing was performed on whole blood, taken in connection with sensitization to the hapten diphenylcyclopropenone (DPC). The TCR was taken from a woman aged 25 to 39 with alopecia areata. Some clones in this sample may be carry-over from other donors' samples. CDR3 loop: CASRGTIRQVNTEAFF. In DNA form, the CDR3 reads TGTGCCAGCAGGGGAACCATCAGGCAAGTGAACACTGAAGCTTTCTTT.